The 5 T cell receptor beta chains presented below share a single source sample, sequenced in a study of cytomegalovirus exposure and HLA in healthy donors. Primers: 60 Vbeta forward and 13 Jbeta reverse. The protocol was immunoSEQ multiplex PCR, while the TCRdb copy is restricted to in-frame clones and leaves out a portion. The table records 80,000 or so clones, over 60% of them present only once. Sequenced sample: PBMCs. The receptors shown here come from a male donor in good health and CMV-seropositive.

This clone came up a few times. J is TRBJ1-4 and V is TRBV28; D is unresolved. The CDR3 is made up of 12 amino acids. Per the germline V gene, CDR1 is MDHEN and CDR2 is SYDVKM. V shed 9 bases and J shed 8 bases, with 13 bases lying between them. This CDR3 is CASLSGKEKLFF. The CDR3 bases are TGTGCCAGTCTCTCGGGGAAGGAAAAACTGTTTTTT.

J is TRBJ1-1 and V is TRBV30; D not resolved. The CDR3 spans 11 residues. Trimming removed 2 bases at V and 6 bases at J, with 7 bases between. Looked up from germline, CDR1 is GTSNPN and CDR2 is SVGIG (reference sequence). The CDR3 region is CAWSTYPEAFF. The CDR3 nucleotides are TGTGCCTGGAGTACCTACCCTGAAGCTTTCTTT.

V usage is TRBV15 and J usage is TRBJ2-3, with TRBD1 identical over 7 bases. The germline gives CDR1 LNHNV, CDR2 YYDKDF (reference sequence). Trimming at V came to 7 bases and at J to 3 bases, leaving 7 bases not matched to a gene. The CDR3 spans 14 residues. This CDR3 reads CATKQGTPTDTQYF. The DNA of the CDR3 is TGTGCCACCAAACAGGGGACGCCTACAGATACGCAGTATTTT.

The rearrangement links TRBV5-6 to TRBJ1-2, with 9 nucleotides matching TRBD1. Unmatched junction bases numbered 8, after V lost 6 bases and J lost 8 bases. The CDR3 has 13 residues. CDR1 SGHDT and CDR2 YYEEEE come from the germline V gene. The CDR3 spells CASTTGQGPGYTF. The CDR3 coding sequence is TGTGCCAGCACCACGGGACAGGGTCCCGGCTACACCTTC.

This chain uses TRBV9 with TRBJ1-6; 8 bases match TRBD1. CDR1 is SGDLS and CDR2 is YYNGEE in the germline V gene. The CDR3 loop spans 14 amino acids. V was clipped by 2 bases and J by 7 bases; unmatched bases: 2. The CDR3 region has the DNA TGTGCCAGCAGCGTGACAGGGGTCAATTCACCCCTCCACTTT. Encoded protein: CASSVTGVNSPLHF. Filled out from reference TRBV9 and TRBJ1-6, the complete variable domain reads DSGVTQTPKHLITATGQRVTLRCSPRSGDLSVYWYQQSLDQGLQFLIQYYNGEERAKGNILERFSAQQFPDLHSELNLSSLELGDSALYFCASSVTGVNSPLHFGNGTRLTVT.